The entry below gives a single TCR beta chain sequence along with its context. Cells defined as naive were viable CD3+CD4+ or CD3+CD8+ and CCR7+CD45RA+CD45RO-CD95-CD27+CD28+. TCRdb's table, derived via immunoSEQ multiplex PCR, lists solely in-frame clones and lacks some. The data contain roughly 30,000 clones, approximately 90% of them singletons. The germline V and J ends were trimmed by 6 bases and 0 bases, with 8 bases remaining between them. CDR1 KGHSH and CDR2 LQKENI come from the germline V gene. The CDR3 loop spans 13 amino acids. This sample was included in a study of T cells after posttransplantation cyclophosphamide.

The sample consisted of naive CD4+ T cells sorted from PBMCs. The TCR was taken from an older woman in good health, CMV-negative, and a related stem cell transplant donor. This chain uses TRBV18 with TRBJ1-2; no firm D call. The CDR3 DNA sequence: TGTGCCAGCTCCTCCGGGGCTAACTATGGCTACACCTTC. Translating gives CASSSGANYGYTF. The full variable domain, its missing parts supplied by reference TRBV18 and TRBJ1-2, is NAGVMQNPRHLVRRRGQEARLRCSPMKGHSHVYWYRQLPEEGLKFMVYLQKENIIDESGMPKERFSAEFPKEGPSILRIQQVVRGDSAAYFCASSSGANYGYTFGSGTRLTVV.